This T cell receptor (beta chain) was captured in a study of cytomegalovirus exposure and HLA in healthy donors. Study background: A prior analysis found some 110 million unique TCR beta sequences from roughly 180 million T cells.

60 Vbeta and 13 Jbeta primers were used in PCR. This table comes from immunoSEQ multiplex PCR, and its TCRdb copy is limited to in-frame clones, with some not included. The table has under 150,000 clones, about 81% seen once. The CDR3 is 13 amino acids. Trimming cost V 6 bases and J 6 bases, with 12 bases left between them. Germline CDR1 and CDR2: MNHEY and SMNVEV (reference sequence). The specimen was PBMCs. This clonotype was sampled from a woman between 35 and 50 years old in good health and CMV-seropositive. The V and J genes are TRBV27 and TRBJ2-1, with TRBD2 as a possible D gene (5 bases). CDR3 bases: TGTGCCAGCAGCCTTTTTGCGGGCAATGAGCAGTTCTTC. It encodes CASSLFAGNEQFF.